The present TCR beta chain was sequenced within a study of radiation and T cells in renal cell carcinoma. Time point indicated: baseline pretreatment blood. Treatment indicated: 15 Gy SBRT to primary tumor, nephrectomy 4 weeks later. Note on this clone: No antigen is known for it.

Germline V gene lookup returns CDR1 WNHNN and CDR2 SYGVQD (reference sequence). V lost 3 bases and J 1 base, leaving 16 bases between the germline ends. The CDR3 loop spans 16 amino acids. Measured with immunoSEQ multiplex PCR; TCRdb has only the in-frame clones, and not every one. The table includes approximately 51,000 clones, 83% detected once. General study points: Pretreatment tumor biopsies were lacking, so baseline clonotypes are unknown.

The V call is TRBV10-1, the J call TRBJ2-7, with D perhaps assigned TRBD1 or TRBD2 (5 bases each). This clonotype was sampled from a woman in her sixties or seventies with renal cell carcinoma. The material was blood, obtained from a patient whose treatment included radiotherapy and nephrectomy. The CDR3 bases are TGCGCCAGCAGTGACTCTTTGAGGGGAAGGTCCTACGAGCAGTACTTC. Translating gives CASSDSLRGRSYEQYF.